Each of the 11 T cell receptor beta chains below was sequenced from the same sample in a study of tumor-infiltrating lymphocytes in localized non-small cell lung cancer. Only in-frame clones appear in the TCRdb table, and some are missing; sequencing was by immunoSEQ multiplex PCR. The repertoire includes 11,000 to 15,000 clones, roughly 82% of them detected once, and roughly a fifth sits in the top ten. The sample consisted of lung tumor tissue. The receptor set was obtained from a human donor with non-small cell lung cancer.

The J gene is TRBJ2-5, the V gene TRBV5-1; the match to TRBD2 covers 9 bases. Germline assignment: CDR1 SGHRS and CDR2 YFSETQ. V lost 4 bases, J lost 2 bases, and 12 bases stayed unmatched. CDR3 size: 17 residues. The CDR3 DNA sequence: TGCGCCAGCAGCGAGGGGTATGCGGGAGGGATTCAAGAGACCCAGTACTTC. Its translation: CASSEGYAGGIQETQYF. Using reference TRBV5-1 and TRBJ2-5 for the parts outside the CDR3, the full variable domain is KAGVTQTPRYLIKTRGQQVTLSCSPISGHRSVSWYQQTPGQGLQFLFEYFSETQRNKGNFPGRFSGRQFSNSRSEMNVSTLELGDSALYLCASSEGYAGGIQETQYFGPGTRLLVL.

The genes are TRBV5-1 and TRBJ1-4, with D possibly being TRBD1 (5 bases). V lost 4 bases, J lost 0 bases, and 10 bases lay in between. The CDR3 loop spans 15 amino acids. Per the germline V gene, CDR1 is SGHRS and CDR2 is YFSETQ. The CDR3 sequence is CASSPGSATNEKLFF. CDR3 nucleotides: TGCGCCAGCAGCCCAGGGTCTGCAACTAATGAAAAACTGTTTTTT.

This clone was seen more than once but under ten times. In DNA, the CDR3 is TGTGCCAGCAGCTTACTCCCGGGACAGCGGAGTAGGTGGTACGAGCAGTACTTC. Protein product: CASSLLPGQRSRWYEQYF. The chain combines TRBV7-2 with TRBJ2-7; 7 bases fit TRBD1. This CDR3 region has 18 residues. Trimming cost V 2 bases and J 4 bases; bases outside gene matches: 17. Germline V CDR1 and CDR2: SGHTA, FQGNSA.

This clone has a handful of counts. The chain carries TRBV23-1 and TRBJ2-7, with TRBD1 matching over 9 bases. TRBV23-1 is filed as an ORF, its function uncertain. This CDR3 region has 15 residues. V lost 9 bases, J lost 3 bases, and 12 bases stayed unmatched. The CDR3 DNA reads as TGCGCCAGGCTAATTTTGGGGGACAGGGACTACGAGCAGTACTTC. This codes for CARLILGDRDYEQYF.

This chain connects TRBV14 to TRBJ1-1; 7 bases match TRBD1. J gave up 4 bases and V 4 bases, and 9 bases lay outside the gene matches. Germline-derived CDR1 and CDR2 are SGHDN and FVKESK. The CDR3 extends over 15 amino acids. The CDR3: CASSRQYSGGTEAFF. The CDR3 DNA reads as TGTGCCAGCAGCCGACAGTACTCAGGGGGCACTGAAGCTTTCTTT.

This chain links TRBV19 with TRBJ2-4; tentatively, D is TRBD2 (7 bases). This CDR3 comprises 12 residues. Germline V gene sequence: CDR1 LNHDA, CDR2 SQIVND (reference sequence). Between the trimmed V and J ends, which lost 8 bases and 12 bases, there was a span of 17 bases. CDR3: CASRQAGENQYF. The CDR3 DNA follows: TGTGCCAGTCGACAGGCGGGGGAGAATCAGTACTTC.

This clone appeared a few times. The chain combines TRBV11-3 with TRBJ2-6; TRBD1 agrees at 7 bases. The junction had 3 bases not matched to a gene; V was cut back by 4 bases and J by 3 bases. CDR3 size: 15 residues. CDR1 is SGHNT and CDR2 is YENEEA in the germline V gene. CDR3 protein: CASSYRGDGANVLTF. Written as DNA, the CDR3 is TGTGCCAGCAGCTACAGGGGTGATGGGGCCAACGTCCTGACTTTC.

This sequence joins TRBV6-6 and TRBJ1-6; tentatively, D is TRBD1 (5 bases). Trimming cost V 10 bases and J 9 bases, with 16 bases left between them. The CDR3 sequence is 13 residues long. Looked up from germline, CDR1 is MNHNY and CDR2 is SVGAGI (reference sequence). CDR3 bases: TGTGCCATGAAGACAGCCGTTGGTTCACCCCTCCACTTT. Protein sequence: CAMKTAVGSPLHF.

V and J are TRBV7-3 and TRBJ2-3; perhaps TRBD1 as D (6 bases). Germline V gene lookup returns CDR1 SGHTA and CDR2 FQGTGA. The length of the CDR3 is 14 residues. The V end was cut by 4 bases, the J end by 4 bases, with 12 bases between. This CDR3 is CASSSRTVSDTQYF. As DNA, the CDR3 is TGTGCCAGCAGCTCAAGGACAGTATCAGATACGCAGTATTTT.

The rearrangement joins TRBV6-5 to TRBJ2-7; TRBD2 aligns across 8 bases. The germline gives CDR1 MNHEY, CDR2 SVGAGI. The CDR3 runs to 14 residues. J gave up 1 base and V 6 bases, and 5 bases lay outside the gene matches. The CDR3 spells CASSSGGGSYEQYF. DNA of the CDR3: TGTGCCAGCAGCTCCGGGGGGGGATCCTACGAGCAGTACTTC.

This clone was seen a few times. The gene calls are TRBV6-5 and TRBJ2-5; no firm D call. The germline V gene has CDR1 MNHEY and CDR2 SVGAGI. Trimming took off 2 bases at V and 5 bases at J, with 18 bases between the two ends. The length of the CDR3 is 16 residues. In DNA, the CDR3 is TGTGCCAGCAGTTACGACCTGACGGATCCACGGGAGACCCAGTACTTC. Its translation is CASSYDLTDPRETQYF.